The 25 T cell receptor beta chains presented below share a single source sample, sequenced in a study of T cells in Graves' hyperthyroidism and ophthalmopathy. The CDR3 regions of TCR beta were amplified from RNA transcripts. When the TCR CDR3 underwent first-round RT-PCR, the HTBI primer set was used. TCRdb ran MiXCR on the multiplex PCR reads and lists one entry per CDR3 protein. Found here are a few hundred thousand distinct CDR3 sequences, roughly 14% of them singletons; the top ten hold 6.5% to 8%. Sequenced input: blood. The receptors here all came from a woman younger than 45 with Graves' hyperthyroidism.

The sample holds many counts of this clonotype. The chain uses TRBV5-1 and TRBJ1-1; TRBD1 aligns across 7 bases. Germline values: CDR1 SGHRS, CDR2 YFSETQ. The CDR3 contains 14 residues. Germline trimming cut 5 bases from V and 0 bases from J; bases unmatched to any gene: 4. CDR3: CASRRDSVNTEAFF. CDR3 sequence (DNA): TGCGCCAGCAGACGGGACAGCGTGAACACTGAAGCTTTCTTT.

This clonotype showed up just a few times. The chain links TRBV4-1 to TRBJ2-3; D is ambiguous. With 0 bases removed from V and 5 bases from J, the gap between germline ends came to 6 bases. Germline V CDR1 and CDR2: MGHRA, YSYEKL. The CDR3 spans 13 residues. The CDR3 loop is CASSQDFRDTQYF. CDR3 nucleotide sequence: TGCGCCAGCAGCCAAGATTTCCGAGATACGCAGTATTTT.

Ten or more counts support this clonotype. The chain joins TRBV7-3 to TRBJ2-3, with 9 bases matching TRBD1. The CDR3 contains 17 residues. Germline lookup yields CDR1 SGHTA and CDR2 FQGTGA. The V segment lost 2 bases and the J segment 2 bases; nucleotides outside the gene matches: 8. The CDR3 DNA sequence: TGTGCCAGCAGCTTACGGGTGGGACAGGGATCCACAGATACGCAGTATTTT. This sequence encodes CASSLRVGQGSTDTQYF. Using reference TRBV7-3 and TRBJ2-3 for the parts outside the CDR3, the full variable domain is GAGVSQTPSNKVTEKGKYVELRCDPISGHTALYWYRQSLGQGPEFLIYFQGTGAADDSGLPNDRFFAVRPEGSVSTLKIQRTERGDSAVYLCASSLRVGQGSTDTQYFGPGTRLTVL.

This clonotype was detected only a few times. The genes are TRBV5-5 and TRBJ2-3; D call uncertain. Trimming shortened V by 6 bases and J by 2 bases, and 16 bases separated the two germline ends. The germline gives CDR1 SGHKS, CDR2 YYEKEE (reference sequence). This CDR3 has 15 amino acids. CDR3 residues: CASKSSIRNTDTQYF. The CDR3, as DNA: TGTGCCAGCAAATCCTCTATTCGCAACACAGATACGCAGTATTTT. The full variable domain, completed using reference TRBV5-5 and TRBJ2-3, is DAGVTQSPTHLIKTRGQQVTLRCSPISGHKSVSWYQQVLGQGPQFIFQYYEKEERGRGNFPDRFSARQFPNYSSELNVNALLLGDSALYLCASKSSIRNTDTQYFGPGTRLTVL.

This chain links TRBV20-1 with TRBJ2-3; 9 bases match TRBD2. The J segment lost 2 bases and the V segment lost 3 bases, leaving 9 bases of the junction unmatched. In germline, CDR1 is DFQATT, CDR2 SNEGSKA (reference sequence). The CDR3 is made up of 16 amino acids. CDR3 in amino acids: CSASLGTSTNTDTQYF. CDR3 sequence (DNA): TGCAGTGCTAGCCTCGGGACTAGCACAAACACAGATACGCAGTATTTT.

This clonotype has a count of ten or more. The chain recombines TRBV15 with TRBJ2-5; 11 bases line up with TRBD2. The CDR3 runs to 15 residues. The V gene's germline CDR1 is LNHNV and CDR2 YYDKDF (reference sequence). Unmatched junction bases numbered 6, after V lost 7 bases and J lost 2 bases. CDR3 DNA: TGTGCCACCACCCCCGGGACTAGCGGACAAGAGACCCAGTACTTC. As protein: CATTPGTSGQETQYF.

This clonotype was seen at least ten times. The junction departs from germline at one end; a sequencing error may be responsible. The CDR3 DNA reads TGTGCCAGCAGTTTAGGGGCTAGCCGATACAATGAGCAGTTCTTC. Its protein is CASSLGASRYNEQFF. V is TRBV7-9 and J is TRBJ2-1; the D gene could be TRBD1 or TRBD2 (5 bases each). The germline CDR1 and CDR2 sequences are SEHNR and FQNEAQ (reference sequence). The CDR3 covers 15 residues.

Points on this clonotype: This could be a read error, since a much larger clone is one nucleotide away. The chain employs TRBV5-5 and TRBJ1-4; D unclear. The CDR3 contains 15 residues. The germline V gene encodes CDR1 SGHKS and CDR2 YYEKEE (reference sequence). CDR3 amino acids: CITAWTGLTNEKLFF. CDR3 sequence (DNA): TGTATCACAGCATGGACGGGTTTAACTAATGAAAAACTGTTTTTT.

This clonotype came up a few times. V and J are TRBV4-2 and TRBJ1-1, with TRBD1 as a possible D gene (5 bases). CDR3 length equals 14 residues. Germline V CDR1 and CDR2: LGHNA, YNFKEQ. The V end was cut by 4 bases, the J end by 4 bases, with 13 bases between. CDR3 amino acids: CASSRRLGGTEAFF. The DNA for the CDR3 is TGTGCCAGCAGCCGCCGACTTGGGGGCACTGAAGCTTTCTTT.

The table lists this clonotype with a few counts. The rearrangement uses TRBV14 and TRBJ1-1, with a weak D call TRBD1 (6 bases). The CDR3 contains 14 residues. Trimming shortened V by 4 bases and J by 4 bases, and 13 bases separated the two germline ends. Per the germline V gene, CDR1 is SGHDN and CDR2 is FVKESK. The CDR3 reads CASSRNRVSTEAFF. The CDR3 nucleotides are TGTGCCAGCAGCCGGAACAGGGTTAGCACTGAAGCTTTCTTT.

V usage is TRBV29-1 and J usage is TRBJ1-2; possible D gene TRBD1, 5 bases. CDR1 is SQVTM, CDR2 ANQGSEA, per germline. V dropped 2 bases and J dropped 6 bases, with 10 bases sitting between them. The CDR3 length is 12 residues. The DNA of the CDR3 is TGCAGCGTTGAAACCAGGGATCATGGCTACACCTTC. The encoded protein is CSVETRDHGYTF.

The chain employs TRBV7-9 and TRBJ2-2; 14 nucleotides agree with TRBD2. The CDR3 sequence is 19 residues long. Germline assignment: CDR1 SEHNR and CDR2 FQNEAQ (reference sequence). The ends lost 1 base at V and 6 bases at J; junction bases unmatched: 10. CDR3 nucleotide sequence: TGTGCCAGCAGCTTAGATGGGACAGGGACTAGCGGGAGTTCCGGGGAGCTGTTTTTT. This encodes CASSLDGTGTSGSSGELFF.

The chain employs TRBV10-1 and TRBJ1-2, with a possible D match to TRBD1 (6 bases). Germline values: CDR1 WNHNN, CDR2 SYGVQD (reference sequence). The CDR3 contains 15 residues. Deletions cut 10 bases from V and 1 base from J, with 19 bases between. The CDR3 protein is CATQLTGYDNYGYTF. The CDR3 bases are TGCGCCACCCAACTTACAGGGTATGATAACTATGGCTACACCTTC.

The rearrangement links TRBV2 to TRBJ1-4; D call uncertain. Trimming took 10 bases from V and 5 from J, leaving 17 bases between them. Germline V gene lookup returns CDR1 SNHLY and CDR2 FYNNEI. The CDR3 spans 14 residues. Here the CDR3 DNA reads TGTGCCACCGCCCCGCGGGGTTTGAATGAAAAACTGTTTTTT. This codes for CATAPRGLNEKLFF.

This clonotype has a count of ten or more. This chain connects TRBV7-2 to TRBJ2-7; D ambiguous. Trimming removed 4 bases at V and 5 bases at J, with 12 bases between. The CDR3 has 13 amino acids. Germline V gives CDR1 SGHTA, CDR2 FQGNSA. CDR3 in DNA: TGTGCCAGCAGCTCCGGTGAGATCGACGAGCAGTACTTC. Its translation is CASSSGEIDEQYF. The whole variable domain, filled in from reference TRBV7-2 and TRBJ2-7, reads GAGVSQSPSNKVTEKGKDVELRCDPISGHTALYWYRQSLGQGLEFLIYFQGNSAPDKSGLPSDRFSAERTGGSVSTLTIQRTQQEDSAVYLCASSSGEIDEQYFGPGTRLTVT.

This clonotype was detected a few times. The gene calls are TRBV20-1 and TRBJ1-1; a possible D gene is TRBD1 (6 bases). Germline V CDR1 and CDR2: DFQATT, SNEGSKA (reference sequence). V dropped 3 bases and J dropped 11 bases, with 22 bases sitting between them. The CDR3 is made up of 14 amino acids. CDR3 region: CSARREGGGSPAFF. CDR3 DNA sequence: TGCAGTGCTAGGAGGGAGGGGGGGGGCTCTCCGGCTTTCTTT.

This clonotype was recorded many times. V usage is TRBV30 and J usage is TRBJ1-5, with no clear D. The germline V gene has CDR1 GTSNPN and CDR2 SVGIG (reference sequence). Trimming took 0 bases from V and 5 from J, leaving 8 bases between them. The CDR3 spans 13 residues. The CDR3 region has the DNA TGTGCCTGGAGTGTAGGCACCTATCAGCCCCAGCATTTT. Its translation is CAWSVGTYQPQHF.

The V call is TRBV29-1, the J call TRBJ2-3; 11 nucleotides line up with TRBD2. The V segment lost 2 bases and the J segment 3 bases; nucleotides outside the gene matches: 10. This CDR3 is 17 amino acids long. Germline V gene data show CDR1 as SQVTM and CDR2 as ANQGSEA. CDR3 region: CSVEFLAGGEGTDTQYF. The CDR3, as DNA: TGCAGCGTTGAATTCCTAGCGGGAGGTGAAGGGACAGATACGCAGTATTTT.

This clonotype was seen a handful of times. The chain is built from TRBV20-1 and TRBJ2-1; 9 positions agree with TRBD2. CDR3 length equals 13 residues. Germline values: CDR1 DFQATT, CDR2 SNEGSKA (reference sequence). The CDR3 protein is CSAGLARYNEQFF. CDR3 in DNA: TGCTCCGCCGGACTAGCGAGGTACAATGAGCAGTTCTTC.

The CDR3 DNA reads as TGTGCCAGCAGTCAACGACTAGCGGCCCTCTGGGGTGAGCAGTTCTTC. It translates to CASSQRLAALWGEQFF. The chain links TRBV2 to TRBJ2-1; 9 bases fit TRBD2. The CDR3 has 16 residues. The ends lost 5 bases at V and 9 bases at J; junction bases unmatched: 14. Germline CDR1 and CDR2: SNHLY and FYNNEI.

The gene calls are TRBV7-2 and TRBJ2-3; 8 bases agree with TRBD2. The CDR3 has 16 amino acids. Germline assignment: CDR1 SGHTA and CDR2 FQGNSA. The V and J ends lost 6 bases and 3 bases, in that order; junction bases with no gene match: 11. The CDR3 loop is CASSLLAASGTDTQYF. Here the CDR3 DNA reads TGTGCCAGCAGTTTATTGGCGGCTAGCGGGACAGATACGCAGTATTTT. Looking up the rest from reference TRBV7-2 and TRBJ2-3 gives the full variable domain: GAGVSQSPSNKVTEKGKDVELRCDPISGHTALYWYRQSLGQGLEFLIYFQGNSAPDKSGLPSDRFSAERTGGSVSTLTIQRTQQEDSAVYLCASSLLAASGTDTQYFGPGTRLTVL.

The chain joins TRBV10-2 to TRBJ2-7; TRBD2 is a possible D gene (6 bases). V lost 0 bases and J lost 3, with 12 bases in between. Germline loops: CDR1 WSHSY, CDR2 SAAADI. There are 15 residues in the CDR3. The CDR3 coding sequence is TGCGCCAGCAGTGAGTCGGGGGGTCTTATCTACGAGCAGTACTTC. The encoded protein is CASSESGGLIYEQYF.

This clonotype was recorded at least ten times. The chain couples TRBV27 to TRBJ2-1; 12 bases match TRBD2. Germline CDR1 MNHEY, CDR2 SMNVEV (reference sequence). This CDR3 is 15 amino acids long. With 6 bases clipped from V and 7 bases from J, the junction kept 7 bases outside the gene matches. In nucleotides, the CDR3 is TGTGCCAGCAGGATTCTAGCGGGAGGGAGTAATGAGCAGTTCTTC. Translated: CASRILAGGSNEQFF.

V gene TRBV11-3 combines with J gene TRBJ2-3, with 7 bases fitting TRBD1. This CDR3 contains 17 residues. Germline loops: CDR1 SGHNT, CDR2 YENEEA. V lost 2 bases to trimming and J lost 0 bases; unmatched junction nucleotides: 8. The DNA of the CDR3 is TGTGCCAGCAGCTTAACTCCCACAGGGGCTAGCACAGATACGCAGTATTTT. Translated: CASSLTPTGASTDTQYF.

The rearrangement joins TRBV6-2 or TRBV6-3 to TRBJ1-2; a weak D match, TRBD1 (5 bases). CDR1 is MNHEY and CDR2 is SVGEGT in the germline V gene. This CDR3 has 14 amino acids. Trimming took 4 bases from V and 0 from J, leaving 9 bases between them. The CDR3 DNA follows: TGTGCCAGCAGTTCCGGGGCAGCTAACTATGGCTACACCTTC. Translating it yields CASSSGAANYGYTF.